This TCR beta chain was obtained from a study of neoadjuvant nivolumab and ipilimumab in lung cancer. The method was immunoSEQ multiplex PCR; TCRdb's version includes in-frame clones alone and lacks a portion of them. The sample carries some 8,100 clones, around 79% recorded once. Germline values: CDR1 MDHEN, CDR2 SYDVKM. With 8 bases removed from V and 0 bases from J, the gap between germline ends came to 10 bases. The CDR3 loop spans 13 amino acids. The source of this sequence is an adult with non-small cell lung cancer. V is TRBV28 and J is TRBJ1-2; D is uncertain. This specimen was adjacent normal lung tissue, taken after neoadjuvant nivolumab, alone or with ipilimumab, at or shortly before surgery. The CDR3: CASGSGTNYGYTF. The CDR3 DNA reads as TGTGCCAGCGGGTCGGGAACTAACTATGGCTACACCTTC.